The rows below give T cell receptor beta chains drawn from one sample of a study of cytomegalovirus exposure and HLA in healthy donors. Here immunoSEQ multiplex PCR was the method, and the copy in TCRdb shows in-frame clones only, minus some. The sample shows roughly 98,000 clones, around four fifths of them seen only once. The sequenced sample was PBMCs. The receptors come from a man in his forties in good health and CMV-seronegative. Both conserved end residues are part of each CDR3. A D gene is named only where the DNA matches it firmly. Size tells how often a clone was seen (once, few, many) or the class of an expanded clone, and some rows leave it out.

v_gene,j_gene,d_gene,abundance,CDR3nt,CDR3aa
TRBV7-9,TRBJ2-7,-,-,TGTGCCAGCAGCTCCCCGGCGGATGGGCGCGGGTTCGTAGTATACTTC,CASSSPADGRGFVVYF
TRBV7-9,TRBJ1-6,-,few,TGTTCCAGCAGCTTGGACAGCAGGAGCAATTCACCCCTCCACTTT,CSSSLDSRSNSPLHF
TRBV6-4,TRBJ1-6,-,few,TGTGCCAGCAGTGAGGGGGCCCTTGGATATAATTCACCCCTCCACTTT,CASSEGALGYNSPLHF
TRBV11-2,TRBJ2-5,-,-,TGTGCCAGCAGCTGGACAGAAGAGACCCAGTACTTC,CASSWTEETQYF
TRBV4-3,TRBJ1-1,-,-,TGCGCCAGCAGCCCGTTGGCCCAGGGTATCACTGAAGCTTTCTTT,CASSPLAQGITEAFF
TRBV7-9,TRBJ1-2,-,-,TGTGCCAGCAGCTTAGTTTCCGTGAGCTATGGCTACACCTTC,CASSLVSVSYGYTF
TRBV15,TRBJ1-5,TRBD1,-,TGTGCCACCAGCAGAGAACAGGGGGCGGGAGAGCCCCAGCATTTT,CATSREQGAGEPQHF
TRBV7-9,TRBJ2-7,-,-,TGTTCCAGCAGCTTAGCGCATACGTTCAGGGGCAACTCCTACGAGCAGTACTTC,CSSSLAHTFRGNSYEQYF
TRBV21-1,TRBJ1-1,-,once,TGTGCCAGCAGCAAAATGGACAGGGAAAACACTGAAGCTTTCTTT,CASSKMDRENTEAFF
TRBV4-1,TRBJ2-1,-,few,TGCGCCAGCAGCCGTATGTTCAGGGCCGGTGAGCAGTTCTTC,CASSRMFRAGEQFF
TRBV25-1,TRBJ2-3,TRBD1,few,TGTGCCAGCAGTGACTACGGGACAGCCCGACTCTATTTT,CASSDYGTARLYF
TRBV5-4,TRBJ2-5,-,-,TGTGCCAGCAGCCCGACAGTTCACCAAGAGACCCAGTACTTC,CASSPTVHQETQYF
TRBV5-4,TRBJ2-5,TRBD2,few,TGTGCCACCTTGCCCCGGGGACTAGCGGGGTACCAAGAGACCCAGTACTTC,CATLPRGLAGYQETQYF
TRBV19,TRBJ2-3,TRBD2,-,TGTGCAGCCTCACGGGGACTAGCGGGAGCTCGCACAGATACGCAGTATTTT,CAASRGLAGARTDTQYF
TRBV7-9,TRBJ2-7,TRBD1,few,TGTTCCAGCAGCGTAATAGGTTGGACAGGGGGCCCCTACGAGCAGTACTTC,CSSSVIGWTGGPYEQYF
TRBV7-2,TRBJ2-6,-,-,TGTGCCAGCAGCCCCGGGACATCTGGGGCCAACGTCCTGACTTTC,CASSPGTSGANVLTF
TRBV9,TRBJ2-5,TRBD2,-,TGTGCCAGCAGCCCCGGGACTAGCGAAGAGACCCAGTACTTC,CASSPGTSEETQYF
TRBV7-2,TRBJ2-3,TRBD1,-,TGTGCCAGCAGCTTAGTTTCGCAGGGGGCAGATACGCAGTATTTT,CASSLVSQGADTQYF
TRBV7-3,TRBJ2-7,TRBD1,-,TGTGCCAGCAGCCCCCATGGTAGGACAGGGGGTTTCTACGAGCAGTACTTC,CASSPHGRTGGFYEQYF
TRBV15,TRBJ2-7,TRBD1,few,TGTGCCACCAGCAGGGAACAGGGGGCCTCCTACGAGCAGTACTTC,CATSREQGASYEQYF
TRBV15,TRBJ2-3,TRBD2,-,TGTGCCACCAGCCCACTCTCGCGGGAGGTCGGAGATACGCAGTATTTT,CATSPLSREVGDTQYF
TRBV5-8,TRBJ2-3,TRBD2,-,TGTGCCAACAGGAGGCGGGAGACAGATACGCAGTATTTT,CANRRRETDTQYF
TRBV4-3,TRBJ1-4,TRBD1,-,TGCGCCAGCAGCCAATATCCGGGACAGCGAGCAACTAATGAAAAACTGTTTTTT,CASSQYPGQRATNEKLFF
TRBV5-1,TRBJ2-5,TRBD2,few,TGCGCCAGCAGCCCGGCTAGCGGGAGTGGAGAGACCCAGTACTTC,CASSPASGSGETQYF
TRBV5-1,TRBJ2-7,TRBD1,-,TGCGCCAGCAGCCAGGGGGCATCTTTGCTCGAGCAGTACTTC,CASSQGASLLEQYF
TRBV7-9,TRBJ1-1,-,-,TGTTCCAGCACCAGAAGCCAGGCTCCGTTTGGAGCTTTCTTT,CSSTRSQAPFGAFF
TRBV5-1,TRBJ1-6,-,-,TGCGCCAGCAGCTATAGACAGAGAGTGTTCTCCTATAATTCACCCCTCCACTTT,CASSYRQRVFSYNSPLHF
TRBV7-8,TRBJ2-1,-,-,TGTGCCAGCAGCCATTGGGTCAGGGGATCCTACAATGAGCAGTTCTTC,CASSHWVRGSYNEQFF
TRBV28,TRBJ2-7,TRBD1,-,TGTGCCAGCAGTGCCGGGACAGGGGTCATCTACGAGCAGTACTTC,CASSAGTGVIYEQYF
TRBV27,TRBJ2-1,-,-,TGTGCCAGCAGTTTTCGGACTGGACCCGAGCAGTTCTTC,CASSFRTGPEQFF
TRBV7-2,TRBJ2-2,-,-,TGTGCCAGCAGCTTAATGGGGAGTGGGGAGCTGTTTTTT,CASSLMGSGELFF
TRBV5-6,TRBJ2-3,-,-,TGTGCCAGCAGCCCCGGGACATTGCTTGGAGATACGCAGTATTTT,CASSPGTLLGDTQYF
TRBV18,TRBJ2-5,TRBD1,-,TGTGCCAGCTCAATACGGGACAGCCAAGAGACCCAGTACTTC,CASSIRDSQETQYF
TRBV5-1,TRBJ1-1,-,-,TGCGCCAGCAGCTTGGGGGGCGGGGAGTACACTGAAGCTTTCTTT,CASSLGGGEYTEAFF
TRBV4-1,TRBJ2-7,-,-,TGCGCCAGCAGCCTGGGGGCGGATTCCTACGAGCAGTACTTC,CASSLGADSYEQYF
TRBV27,TRBJ2-5,-,once,TGTGCCAGCAGTTTAACCCAGGACAGCTTGGGGACCCAGTACTTC,CASSLTQDSLGTQYF
TRBV9,TRBJ2-7,TRBD2,-,TGTGCCAGCAGCGGAGGACTAGCGGGAGTGATCGAGCAGTACTTC,CASSGGLAGVIEQYF
TRBV30,TRBJ1-3,TRBD1,-,TGTGCCTGGGGACAGGGCCGCTCTGGAAACACCATATATTTT,CAWGQGRSGNTIYF
TRBV6-6,TRBJ2-7,TRBD2,-,TGTGCCAGCAGTCCTACTAGCGGCTCCTACGAGCAGTACTTC,CASSPTSGSYEQYF
TRBV19,TRBJ1-2,-,-,TGTGCCAGTAGTATGGCGGCCGCTAACTATGGCTACACCTTC,CASSMAAANYGYTF
TRBV5-4,TRBJ2-1,TRBD1,-,TGTGCCAGCAGCACCCGACAGGGGAGGAATGAGCAGTTCTTC,CASSTRQGRNEQFF
TRBV29-1,TRBJ2-2,TRBD2,-,TGCAGCGTTTCTCACGCGGGGGGGACCGGGGAGCTGTTTTTT,CSVSHAGGTGELFF
TRBV19,TRBJ2-1,TRBD2,-,TGTGCCAGTAGTATAGTTGCGGGGGGTAGCAATGAGCAGTTCTTC,CASSIVAGGSNEQFF
TRBV21-1,TRBJ2-1,-,-,TGTGCCAGCAGCGTACCGGCCGGGGGGCAGGCCAATGAGCAGTTCTTC,CASSVPAGGQANEQFF
TRBV4-1,TRBJ2-5,TRBD2,-,TGCGCCAGCAGAAAAGAAGGGACTAAAGAGACCCAGTACTTC,CASRKEGTKETQYF
TRBV28,TRBJ2-1,TRBD2,-,TGTGCCAGCAGAACCGCCCGGACTAGCGCAAAAAGGGGTGAGCAGTTCTTC,CASRTARTSAKRGEQFF
TRBV19,TRBJ1-5,TRBD1,-,TGTGCCAGTGGGACAGGGGTGGGGCAGCCCCAGCATTTT,CASGTGVGQPQHF
TRBV7-2,TRBJ2-1,TRBD2,-,TGTGCCAGCAGCTTCCTAGCGGGGGATAATGAGCAGTTCTTC,CASSFLAGDNEQFF
TRBV7-2,TRBJ2-5,TRBD2,-,TGTGCCAGCAGCTTGACTAGCGAAAAGACCCAGTACTTC,CASSLTSEKTQYF
TRBV7-2,TRBJ2-3,-,-,TGTGCCAGCAGCCAGGATTTCTCGATAGATACGCAGTATTTT,CASSQDFSIDTQYF
TRBV5-1,TRBJ2-7,TRBD2,-,TGCGCCAGCAGCTGGGATTTAGCGGGAGGGCCCTCCCACGAGCAGTACTTC,CASSWDLAGGPSHEQYF
TRBV21-1,TRBJ1-3,-,-,TGTGCCAGCAACATAGGGGGACGGGGAATGCTATTGGGAAACACCATATATTTT,CASNIGGRGMLLGNTIYF
TRBV6-5,TRBJ2-7,-,once,TGTGCCAGCAGCCAACAGAACTCCTACGAGCAGTACTTC,CASSQQNSYEQYF
TRBV6-1,TRBJ2-1,TRBD2,-,TGTGCCAGCAGCGAAGGGACTAGCGGGAGGGTTTACAATGAGCAGTTCTTC,CASSEGTSGRVYNEQFF
TRBV30,TRBJ2-7,-,-,TGTGCCTGGAACAGCCTCTCCTACGAGCAGTACTTC,CAWNSLSYEQYF
TRBV27,TRBJ2-7,TRBD2,-,TGTGCCAGCAGTTCGGGGACTAGCGGGAGCTCCTACGAGCAGTACTTC,CASSSGTSGSSYEQYF
TRBV6-1,TRBJ1-1,-,-,TGTGCCAGCACGGGGGGGCGTCACACTGAAGCTTTCTTT,CASTGGRHTEAFF
TRBV7-9,TRBJ2-3,TRBD2,-,TGTTCCAGCAGCTTAGGACTAGCGGGGGAGGTAGATACGCAGTATTTT,CSSSLGLAGEVDTQYF
TRBV6-5,TRBJ2-1,-,-,TGTGCCAGTTGGGACTTCTACAATGAGCAGTTCTTC,CASWDFYNEQFF